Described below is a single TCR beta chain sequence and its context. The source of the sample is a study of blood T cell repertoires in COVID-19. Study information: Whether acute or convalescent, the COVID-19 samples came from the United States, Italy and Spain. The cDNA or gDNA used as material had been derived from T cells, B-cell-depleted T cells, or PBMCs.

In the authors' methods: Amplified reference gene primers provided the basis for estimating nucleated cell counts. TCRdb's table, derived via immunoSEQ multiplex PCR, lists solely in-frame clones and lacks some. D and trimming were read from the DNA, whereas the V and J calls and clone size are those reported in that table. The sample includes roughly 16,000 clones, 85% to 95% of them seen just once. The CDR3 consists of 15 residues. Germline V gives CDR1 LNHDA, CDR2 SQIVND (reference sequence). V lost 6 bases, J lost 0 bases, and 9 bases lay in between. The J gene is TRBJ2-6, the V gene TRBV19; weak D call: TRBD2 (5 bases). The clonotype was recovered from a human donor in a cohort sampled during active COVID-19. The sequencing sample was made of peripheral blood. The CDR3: CASRVTSSGANVLTF. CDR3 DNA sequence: TGTGCCAGTAGGGTTACTAGCTCTGGGGCCAACGTCCTGACTTTC.